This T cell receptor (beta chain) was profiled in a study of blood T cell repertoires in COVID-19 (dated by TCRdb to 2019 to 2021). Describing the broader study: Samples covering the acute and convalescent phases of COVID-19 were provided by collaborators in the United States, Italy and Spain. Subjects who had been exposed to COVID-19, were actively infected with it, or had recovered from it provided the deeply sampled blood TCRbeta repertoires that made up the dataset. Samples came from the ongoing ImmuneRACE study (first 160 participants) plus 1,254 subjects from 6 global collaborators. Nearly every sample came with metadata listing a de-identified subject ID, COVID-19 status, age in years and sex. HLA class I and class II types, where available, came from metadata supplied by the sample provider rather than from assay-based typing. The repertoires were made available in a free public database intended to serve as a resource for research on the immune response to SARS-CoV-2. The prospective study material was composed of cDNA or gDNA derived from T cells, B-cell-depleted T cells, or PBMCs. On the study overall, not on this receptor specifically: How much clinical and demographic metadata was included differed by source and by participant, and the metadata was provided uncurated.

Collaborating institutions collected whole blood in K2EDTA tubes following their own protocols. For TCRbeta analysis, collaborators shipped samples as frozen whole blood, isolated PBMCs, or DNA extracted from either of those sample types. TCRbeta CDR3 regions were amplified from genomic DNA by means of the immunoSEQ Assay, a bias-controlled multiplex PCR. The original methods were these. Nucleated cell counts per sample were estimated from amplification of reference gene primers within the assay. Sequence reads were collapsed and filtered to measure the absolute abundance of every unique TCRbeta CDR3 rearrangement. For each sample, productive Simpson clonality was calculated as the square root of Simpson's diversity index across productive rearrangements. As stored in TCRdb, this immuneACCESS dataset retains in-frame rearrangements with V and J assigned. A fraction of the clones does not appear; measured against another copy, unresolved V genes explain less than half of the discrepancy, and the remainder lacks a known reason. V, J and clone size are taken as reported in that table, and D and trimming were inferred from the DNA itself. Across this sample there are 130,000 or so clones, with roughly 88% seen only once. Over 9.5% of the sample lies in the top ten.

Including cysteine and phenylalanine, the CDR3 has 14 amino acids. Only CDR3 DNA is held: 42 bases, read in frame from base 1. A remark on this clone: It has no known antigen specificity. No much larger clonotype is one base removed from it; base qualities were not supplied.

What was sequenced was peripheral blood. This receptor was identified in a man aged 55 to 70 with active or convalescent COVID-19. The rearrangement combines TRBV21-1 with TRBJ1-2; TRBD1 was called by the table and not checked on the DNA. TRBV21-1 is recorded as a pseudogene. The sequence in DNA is TGTGCCAGGAGACCGGGACAGGTTTCCTATGGCTACACCTTC. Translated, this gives CARRPGQVSYGYTF.